Presented here are 27 T cell receptor beta chains from one specimen sequenced in a study of T cells in localized non-small cell lung cancer (dated by TCRdb to 2020 to 2021). Libraries came from the immunoSEQ multiplex PCR assay. The table comes from immuneACCESS by way of TCRdb, which keeps in-frame sequences with V and J called. Part of the clones is missing from these tables; in studies checked, under half for an unresolved V gene and the rest for unknown reasons. The sample data list tens of thousands of clones, and more than 75% of these were observed just once. Roughly 15% of the sample lies in the top ten. The sequenced sample was PBMCs, obtained before any cancer treatment. These receptors were obtained from a woman aged 35 to 75 with stage II squamous cell lung carcinoma.

To note about this clone: Other DNA sequences in the sample encode the same CDR3. This sequence joins TRBV7-3 and TRBJ2-3, with a possible D match to TRBD1 (7 bases). Trimming cost V 9 bases and J 7 bases, with 23 bases left between them. Germline V gives CDR1 SGHTA, CDR2 FQGTGA. The CDR3 runs to 15 residues. The CDR3 nucleotides read TGTGCCAGTAGCCCTCAGGGGGGAGGAGTAAATACGCAGTATTTT. It is translated as CASSPQGGGVNTQYF.

The chain links TRBV4-1 to TRBJ2-4, with a weak D call TRBD2 (5 bases). This CDR3 comprises 15 residues. Per germline, CDR1 MGHRA and CDR2 YSYEKL. V was cut by 4 bases and J by 5 bases, with 15 bases left in between. The CDR3 sequence: CASSRYRDNQNIQYF. The CDR3 DNA reads as TGCGCCAGCAGCCGGTACCGGGATAACCAAAACATTCAGTACTTC.

The rearrangement joins TRBV6-6 to TRBJ2-7; 8 bases are shared with TRBD1. The germline V gene encodes CDR1 MNHNY and CDR2 SVGAGI (reference sequence). The CDR3 covers 12 residues. J was trimmed by 4 bases and V by 6 bases; bases with no gene match: 2. The chain's CDR3 is CASRDRVYEQYF. CDR3 DNA: TGTGCCAGCAGGGACAGGGTGTACGAGCAGTACTTC.

The CDR3 DNA reads as TGCGCCAGCAGCCAAGGGGGGAGGGGAGGTAATCACTACGAGCAGTACTTC. Encoded protein: CASSQGGRGGNHYEQYF. The chain employs TRBV4-1 and TRBJ2-7; 7 positions agree with TRBD2. Looked up from germline, CDR1 is MGHRA and CDR2 is YSYEKL. The CDR3 is 17 residues long. The V and J ends lost 1 base and 3 bases, in that order; junction bases with no gene match: 12.

The CDR3 DNA sequence: TGTGCCAGCACCGGTACAGGGGGCACCGGGGAGCTGTTTTTT. Amino acids: CASTGTGGTGELFF. V and J are TRBV7-8 and TRBJ2-2, with 8 bases aligning to TRBD1. The CDR3 extends over 14 amino acids. Trimming cost V 7 bases and J 4 bases; bases outside gene matches: 5. The germline gives CDR1 SGHVS, CDR2 FQNEAQ.

This chain uses TRBV7-9 with TRBJ1-5; D is uncertain. V was pared by 5 bases and J by 2 bases, with 7 bases between. The CDR3 consists of 13 residues. The germline V gene has CDR1 SEHNR and CDR2 FQNEAQ (reference sequence). The CDR3 reads CASSPDGNQPQHF. As DNA, the CDR3 is TGTGCCAGCAGCCCTGACGGCAATCAGCCCCAGCATTTT.

The chain carries TRBV5-1 and TRBJ2-1; no firm D call. The CDR3 consists of 16 residues. V was shortened by 5 bases and J by 0 bases, with 15 bases between the two germline ends. CDR1 and CDR2 (germline): SGHRS, YFSETQ. The chain's CDR3 is CASRSGAGPSYNEQFF. CDR3 in DNA: TGCGCCAGCAGATCTGGCGCAGGCCCCTCCTACAATGAGCAGTTCTTC.

The chain links TRBV6-5 to TRBJ1-3; 8 bases align to TRBD1. The CDR3 totals 15 residues. Germline values: CDR1 MNHEY, CDR2 SVGAGI. V dropped 5 bases and J dropped 2; count of bases not matched to a gene: 5. CDR3 residues: CASSRTGGTGNTIYF. CDR3 nucleotides: TGTGCCAGCAGTCGAACAGGGGGAACTGGAAACACCATATATTTT.

The rearrangement uses TRBV7-9 and TRBJ2-7; 12 bases are a match to TRBD2. Germline assignment: CDR1 SEHNR and CDR2 FQNEAQ (reference sequence). The junction had 7 bases not matched to a gene; V was cut back by 1 base and J by 3 bases. This CDR3 spans 17 amino acids. CDR3 amino acids: CASSLGTSGKLLYEQYF. The CDR3 DNA reads TGTGCCAGCAGCTTAGGGACTAGCGGGAAGCTCCTCTACGAGCAGTACTTC.

The gene calls are TRBV5-6 and TRBJ2-7; D not resolved. Germline V lookup: CDR1 SGHDT, CDR2 YYEEEE. V was pared by 4 bases and J by 6 bases, with 11 bases between. The CDR3 has 12 amino acids. CDR3 sequence (DNA): TGTGCCAGCAGCACTGGGCTGGGCGAGCAGTACTTC. Amino acid sequence: CASSTGLGEQYF.

The genes are TRBV5-1 and TRBJ1-3, with 8 nucleotides matching TRBD1. V gave up 2 bases and J gave up 2 bases; unmatched junction bases: 0. The CDR3 is made up of 14 amino acids. The germline gives CDR1 SGHRS, CDR2 YFSETQ. The CDR3 protein is CASSLQGAGNTIYF. The CDR3 nucleotides are TGCGCCAGCAGCTTACAGGGGGCTGGAAACACCATATATTTT.

This chain connects TRBV21-1 to TRBJ2-7; the table gives TRBD1 as D, unverified against the DNA. TRBV21-1 is tagged as a pseudogene. This CDR3 region has 16 residues. In DNA form, the CDR3 reads TGTGCCAGCAGCGGCCGGGACAGGCGGTATTACTACGAGCAGTACTTC. Amino acids: CASSGRDRRYYYEQYF.

The CDR3 nucleotides read TGTGCCAGCGGCCTCACTTCGGCGACCTACAATGAGCAGTTCTTC. Encoded protein: CASGLTSATYNEQFF. The gene calls are TRBV6-5 and TRBJ2-1; no definite D call. This CDR3 comprises 15 residues. Looked up from germline, CDR1 is MNHEY and CDR2 is SVGAGI. The germline V and J ends were trimmed by 8 bases and 2 bases, with 16 bases remaining between them.

The chain has TRBV11-2 and TRBJ2-7; D is possibly TRBD1 (6 bases). V shed 4 bases and J shed 0 bases, with 16 bases lying between them. The CDR3 extends over 16 amino acids. Germline V gene sequence: CDR1 SGHAT, CDR2 FQNNGV. CDR3 amino acids: CASSSITGRPSYEQYF. In DNA form, the CDR3 reads TGTGCCAGCAGCTCGATTACAGGGCGTCCCTCCTACGAGCAGTACTTC.

The chain employs TRBV4-2 and TRBJ2-1, with 8 bases aligning to TRBD2. The V segment lost 1 base and the J segment 0 bases; nucleotides outside the gene matches: 8. The germline V gene has CDR1 LGHNA and CDR2 YNFKEQ. CDR3 length: 18 amino acids. The DNA of the CDR3 is TGTGCCAGCAGCCAAGGGGCGGGAGGCCCTAGCTCCTACAATGAGCAGTTCTTC. Amino acids: CASSQGAGGPSSYNEQFF.

The J gene is TRBJ2-3, the V gene TRBV7-2; 10 bases fit TRBD1. Germline loops: CDR1 SGHTA, CDR2 FQGNSA. The CDR3 length is 14 residues. The V gene end was trimmed by 3 bases and the J gene end by 6 bases; junction bases not matched to a gene: 3. The CDR3 DNA reads as TGTGCCAGCAGCTTCGACAGGGGGCGGGATACGCAGTATTTT. Its protein is CASSFDRGRDTQYF.

The rearrangement links TRBV7-2 to TRBJ2-7; possible D gene TRBD2, 6 bases. This CDR3 has 15 amino acids. V lost 0 bases, J lost 0 bases, and 9 bases lay in between. From germline, CDR1 is SGHTA and CDR2 FQGNSA. CDR3 nucleotides: TGTGCCAGCAGCTTAGCTAGCGGCCTCTCCTACGAGCAGTACTTC. This translates into CASSLASGLSYEQYF.

This chain links TRBV25-1 with TRBJ2-2; D possibly matches TRBD1 or TRBD2 (6 bases each). CDR3 length: 13 residues. V lost 6 bases, J lost 7 bases, and 12 bases lay in between. Per the germline V gene, CDR1 is MGHDK and CDR2 is SYGVNS. The CDR3 loop is CASRLQGGGELFF. CDR3 nucleotide sequence: TGTGCCAGCAGACTACAGGGAGGCGGGGAGCTGTTTTTT.

The chain uses TRBV19 and TRBJ2-5; 10 bases align to TRBD2. This CDR3 spans 15 amino acids. The trim removed 5 bases at V and 1 base at J, leaving 4 bases unmatched. The germline CDR1 and CDR2 sequences are LNHDA and SQIVND (reference sequence). CDR3: CASSQLAGPQETQYF. The CDR3 region has the DNA TGTGCCAGTAGTCAACTAGCGGGACCCCAAGAGACCCAGTACTTC.

This clone was counted a single time. The chain combines TRBV21-1 with TRBJ2-1; the DNA was not used to check the table's D call, TRBD2. TRBV21-1 is a pseudogene segment. The CDR3 consists of 17 residues. The CDR3 region is CASSNDLGSSGPQEQFF. In nucleotides, the CDR3 is TGTGCCAGCAGCAATGATCTAGGGTCTAGCGGGCCACAGGAGCAGTTCTTC.

This clone showed up just once. This chain's CDR3 is CASSYSGGKGNTIYF. The CDR3 region has the DNA TGTGCCAGCAGTTACTCAGGGGGCAAGGGAAACACCATATATTTT. J is TRBJ1-3 and V is TRBV6-6; 7 bases match TRBD1. V was clipped by 0 bases and J by 4 bases; unmatched bases: 3. The CDR3 loop spans 15 amino acids. CDR1 is MNHNY and CDR2 is SVGAGI in the germline V gene (reference sequence).

The gene calls are TRBV7-7 and TRBJ2-1; TRBD1 aligns across 12 bases. Germline V gene lookup returns CDR1 SSHAT and CDR2 FNYEAQ (reference sequence). V dropped 1 base and J dropped 6; count of bases not matched to a gene: 13. The CDR3 has 19 amino acids. For the CDR3, the DNA is TGTGCCAGCAGCTTAGGAGGTCCGGGACAGGGGGCCTCTGCCAATGAGCAGTTCTTC. Protein sequence: CASSLGGPGQGASANEQFF. The full variable domain, completed using reference TRBV7-7 and TRBJ2-1, is GAGVSQSPRYKVTKRGQDVTLRCDPISSHATLYWYQQALGQGPEFLTYFNYEAQPDKSGLPSDRFSAERPEGSISTLTIQRTEQRDSAMYRCASSLGGPGQGASANEQFFGPGTRLTVL.

J is TRBJ1-4 and V is TRBV7-9, with TRBD1 matching over 7 bases. CDR3 length: 17 amino acids. V was pared by 6 bases and J by 2 bases, with 12 bases of the junction left unmatched. CDR1 is SEHNR and CDR2 is FQNEAQ in the germline V gene (reference sequence). For the CDR3, the DNA is TGTGCCAGCAGTACGGGTGGGACAGCGCGGACTAATGAAAAACTGTTTTTT. Translation: CASSTGGTARTNEKLFF.

This clone appeared once. The rearrangement uses TRBV10-1 and TRBJ2-3; maybe TRBD1 (5 bases). The CDR3 runs 16 residues. Germline-derived CDR1 and CDR2 are WNHNN and SYGVQD (reference sequence). V lost 0 bases and J lost 3, with 13 bases in between. The CDR3 spells CASSESSGAKTDTQYF. The CDR3 DNA reads as TGCGCCAGCAGTGAGTCGAGTGGGGCTAAAACAGATACGCAGTATTTT.

The rearrangement joins TRBV7-2 to TRBJ1-6; the D gene is possibly TRBD1 (5 bases). V gave up 4 bases and J gave up 7 bases, with 11 bases separating them. In germline, CDR1 is SGHTA, CDR2 FQGNSA. This CDR3 region has 14 residues. The DNA for the CDR3 is TGTGCCAGCAGCTCGACAGAAAGGAATTCACCCCTCCACTTT. It is translated as CASSSTERNSPLHF. The whole variable domain, filled in from reference TRBV7-2 and TRBJ1-6, reads GAGVSQSPSNKVTEKGKDVELRCDPISGHTALYWYRQSLGQGLEFLIYFQGNSAPDKSGLPSDRFSAERTGGSVSTLTIQRTQQEDSAVYLCASSSTERNSPLHFGNGTRLTVT.

V and J are TRBV5-4 and TRBJ2-3; 13 positions match TRBD2. V was pared by 3 bases and J by 1 base, with 11 bases of the junction left unmatched. The length of the CDR3 is 19 residues. Germline V gene lookup returns CDR1 SGHNT and CDR2 YYREEE (reference sequence). Here the CDR3 DNA reads TGTGCCAGCAGCTCCCTACTAGCGGGAGGGCCGAGGGGCACAGATACGCAGTATTTT. Amino acids: CASSSLLAGGPRGTDTQYF.

The rearrangement links TRBV15 to TRBJ2-1; TRBD1 is a possible D gene (5 bases). Germline V lookup: CDR1 LNHNV, CDR2 YYDKDF (reference sequence). Trimming stripped 0 bases from V and 8 bases from J, with 14 bases between. The CDR3 is 15 residues long. In DNA, the CDR3 is TGTGCCACCAGCAGAGAATCAATAAAGGGGTATGAGCAGTTCTTC. Translation gives CATSRESIKGYEQFF.